This TCR beta chain was captured by sequencing in a study of cytomegalovirus exposure and HLA in healthy donors. Whole-study findings and limits: Reported performance of the classifier showed diagnosis of cytomegalovirus status with high specificity and sensitivity. The majority of CMV-associated TCR beta chains were reported as apparently HLA-restricted in a later analysis. Presence/absence results assume similar sequencing depth per donor, which may not hold.

Note on this clone: Its specificity is not known.

At sampling all donors were nominally healthy, likely with unrecorded immune exposures. The study ran its PCR with 60 Vbeta and 13 Jbeta primers. Profiled with immunoSEQ multiplex PCR; TCRdb holds only in-frame clones, not every one. The table records some 80,000 clones, around 77% of them present only once. Sequences were obtained from PBMCs. This receptor was identified in a man aged 50-60 years in good health and CMV-seronegative.

The CDR3 sequence is CASRSGNAGNTIYF. The CDR3, as DNA: TGTGCCAGCAGGAGTGGTAATGCCGGAAACACCATATATTTT. V gene TRBV2 combines with J gene TRBJ1-3; no clear D. Germline V CDR1 and CDR2: SNHLY, FYNNEI. The CDR3 spans 14 residues. Trimming left V 6 bases short and J 4 bases short, with 13 bases between.